The 9 T cell receptor beta chains listed next were all sequenced from one sample in a study of T cell responses to AZD1222 COVID-19 vaccine. Clones were read by immunoSEQ multiplex PCR, and TCRdb kept only the in-frame ones, dropping some. Altogether fewer than 150,000 clones are present, approximately 90% being singletons, with the ten largest covering about 7.4%. This sample comprised peripheral blood, obtained 28 days after the second AZD1222 dose. The receptors derive from an adult who received the AZD1222 COVID-19 vaccine.

J is TRBJ1-4 and V is TRBV5-4; TRBD1 aligns across 11 bases. Germline CDR1 reads SGHNT; CDR2 reads YYREEE (reference sequence). This CDR3 is 17 amino acids long. V lost 4 bases to trimming and J lost 8 bases; unmatched junction nucleotides: 13. CDR3 nucleotide sequence: TGTGCCAGCAGCGCCGGGACAGGGGGGGCATGGAGCGAAAAACTGTTTTTT. It is translated as CASSAGTGGAWSEKLFF. The full variable domain, with the rest looked up from reference TRBV5-4 and TRBJ1-4, is ETGVTQSPTHLIKTRGQQVTLRCSSQSGHNTVSWYQQALGQGPQFIFQYYREEENGRGNFPPRFSGLQFPNYSSELNVNALELDDSALYLCASSAGTGGAWSEKLFFGSGTQLSVL.

The genes are TRBV5-1 and TRBJ2-7, with TRBD1 matching over 7 bases. This CDR3 comprises 14 residues. V was pared by 0 bases and J by 5 bases, with 5 bases of the junction left unmatched. Germline CDR1 and CDR2: SGHRS and YFSETQ. CDR3: CASSLGQGGDEQYF. The CDR3 DNA is TGCGCCAGCAGCTTGGGACAGGGCGGCGACGAGCAGTACTTC. Full variable domain (missing parts from reference TRBV5-1 and TRBJ2-7): KAGVTQTPRYLIKTRGQQVTLSCSPISGHRSVSWYQQTPGQGLQFLFEYFSETQRNKGNFPGRFSGRQFSNSRSEMNVSTLELGDSALYLCASSLGQGGDEQYFGPGTRLTVT.

CDR3 residues: CASSQDDLFGTDTQYF. In nucleotides, the CDR3 is TGTGCCAGCAGCCAAGATGACCTTTTTGGCACAGATACGCAGTATTTT. The gene calls are TRBV3-1 (or the pseudogene TRBV3-2) and TRBJ2-3; D gene unclear. Germline V gene data show CDR1 as LGHDT and CDR2 as YNNKEL (reference sequence). The CDR3 covers 16 residues. V shed 0 bases and J shed 1 base, with 11 bases lying between them.

V is TRBV7-9 and J is TRBJ2-1; D possibly matches TRBD1 or TRBD2 (6 bases each). CDR3 length: 18 residues. CDR1 SEHNR and CDR2 FQNEAQ come from the germline V gene (reference sequence). The V end lost 6 bases, the J end lost 5 bases, and 26 bases lay between the germline ends. The CDR3 reads CASSSFKGGGADNNEQFF. In DNA form, the CDR3 reads TGTGCCAGCAGTTCGTTTAAGGGGGGAGGAGCCGACAACAATGAGCAGTTCTTC.

The chain combines TRBV30 with TRBJ1-5; 7 nucleotides align to TRBD1. V dropped 1 base and J dropped 6; count of bases not matched to a gene: 6. The CDR3 has 14 amino acids. From germline, CDR1 is GTSNPN and CDR2 SVGIG (reference sequence). CDR3 sequence (DNA): TGTGCCTGGAGTGACAGGGGCGGGTTTCAGCCCCAGCATTTT. Protein: CAWSDRGGFQPQHF.

Worth noting for this clone: Other DNA sequences in the sample encode the same CDR3. This sequence joins TRBV9 and TRBJ1-5; D unclear. CDR1 and CDR2 (germline): SGDLS, YYNGEE. This CDR3 has 14 amino acids. With 0 bases removed from V and 3 bases from J, the gap between germline ends came to 7 bases. For the CDR3, the DNA is TGTGCCAGCAGCGTAGGCGGGCCCAATCAGCCCCAGCATTTT. Translated: CASSVGGPNQPQHF.

This chain uses TRBV4-1 with TRBJ1-2; D uncertain. V lost 1 base and J 7 bases, leaving 10 bases between the germline ends. CDR3 length equals 13 residues. Germline V lookup: CDR1 MGHRA, CDR2 YSYEKL. The CDR3 spells CASSQGGGFGYTF. As DNA, the CDR3 is TGCGCCAGCAGCCAAGGAGGAGGGTTTGGCTACACCTTC.

The gene calls are TRBV6-1 and TRBJ1-1; 9 bases are a match to TRBD1. Per germline, CDR1 MNHNS and CDR2 SASEGT. The CDR3 has 17 residues. The ends lost 4 bases at V and 5 bases at J; junction bases unmatched: 14. The CDR3 nucleotides are TGTGCCAGCAGTGCGGGGACAGGGTCACCGGGGGGAACTGAAGCTTTCTTT. The encoded protein is CASSAGTGSPGGTEAFF.

The chain links TRBV29-1 to TRBJ1-5; 7 bases align to TRBD1. Per germline, CDR1 SQVTM and CDR2 ANQGSEA. The CDR3 is 12 residues long. After removal of 6 bases from V and 5 bases from J, the junction contained 4 bases not matched to a gene. CDR3 nucleotides: TGCAGCGTAGGAGACAGGGATCAGCCCCAGCATTTT. Protein: CSVGDRDQPQHF.